This passage covers 23 T cell receptor beta chains from one sample sequenced in a study of control samples from healthy donors and cancer patients. Only in-frame clones appear in the TCRdb table, and some are missing; sequencing was by immunoSEQ multiplex PCR. The table shows roughly 120,000 clones, with approximately 91% occurring only once. Sequencing was carried out using blood. The receptor source for this set is a woman between 18 and 29 years old in good health.

The J gene is TRBJ2-1, the V gene TRBV10-3, with 7 bases lining up with TRBD2. Germline CDR1 is ENHRY and CDR2 is SYGVKD. Losses at the gene ends were 2 bases for V and 0 bases for J; bases not matched to a gene: 1. The CDR3 loop spans 15 amino acids. In nucleotides, the CDR3 is TGTGCCATCAGTGAGGGGGAGGGCTCCTACAATGAGCAGTTCTTC. Its protein is CAISEGEGSYNEQFF.

This CDR3 reads CASSFIQGNQETQYF. CDR3 bases: TGTGCCAGCAGTTTCATACAGGGAAACCAAGAGACCCAGTACTTC. This chain connects TRBV6-5 to TRBJ2-5, with D possibly TRBD1 on 6 matching bases. Germline CDR1 MNHEY, CDR2 SVGAGI. V shed 4 bases and J shed 0 bases, with 12 bases lying between them. This CDR3 region has 15 residues.

The J gene is TRBJ2-3, the V gene TRBV6-2 or TRBV6-3, with TRBD1 matching over 9 bases. The trim removed 0 bases at V and 3 bases at J, leaving 10 bases unmatched. The germline CDR1 and CDR2 sequences are MNHEY and SVGEGT. The CDR3 totals 18 residues. The CDR3 DNA is TGTGCCAGCAGTTACTCACCCGTTCGGGACAGGGATACAGATACGCAGTATTTT. As protein: CASSYSPVRDRDTDTQYF.

The chain joins TRBV15 to TRBJ2-7; 11 nucleotides match TRBD1. The CDR3 has 13 residues. V was pared by 8 bases and J by 4 bases, with 4 bases of the junction left unmatched. Germline CDR1 and CDR2: LNHNV and YYDKDF (reference sequence). The CDR3 sequence is CATGGQGAYEQYF. CDR3 sequence (DNA): TGTGCCACCGGAGGACAGGGGGCTTACGAGCAGTACTTC. The variable domain in full, completed from reference TRBV15 and TRBJ2-7, reads DAMVIQNPRYQVTQFGKPVTLSCSQTLNHNVMYWYQQKSSQAPKLLFHYYDKDFNNEADTPDNFQSRRPNTSFCFLDIRSPGLGDTAMYLCATGGQGAYEQYFGPGTRLTVT.

The gene calls are TRBV10-3 and TRBJ2-5; the match to TRBD2 covers 11 bases. The J segment lost 5 bases and the V segment lost 5 bases, leaving 13 bases of the junction unmatched. Germline loops: CDR1 ENHRY, CDR2 SYGVKD. The CDR3 runs 17 residues. The CDR3 sequence is CAISPQVLAGGQETQYF. The CDR3 nucleotides are TGTGCCATCAGTCCCCAGGTCTTAGCGGGGGGGCAGGAGACCCAGTACTTC.

The chain employs TRBV15 and TRBJ1-3, with 11 bases matching TRBD1. Germline V lookup: CDR1 LNHNV, CDR2 YYDKDF (reference sequence). Losses at the gene ends were 7 bases for V and 7 bases for J; bases not matched to a gene: 15. The CDR3 is 17 residues long. Here the CDR3 reads CATNLWTGGTPLNTIYF. The CDR3 DNA is TGTGCCACCAACCTTTGGACAGGGGGCACTCCCTTGAACACCATATATTTT.

This rearrangement joins TRBV28 to TRBJ2-7; D perhaps matches TRBD2 (7 bases). The CDR3 spans 15 residues. Germline CDR1 and CDR2: MDHEN and SYDVKM. Trimming took off 2 bases at V and 0 bases at J, with 11 bases between the two ends. The CDR3 spells CASSLGGASSYEQYF. CDR3 DNA sequence: TGTGCCAGCAGTTTAGGGGGGGCGAGCTCCTACGAGCAGTACTTC.

V is TRBV5-1 and J is TRBJ2-7, with 8 bases aligning to TRBD1. CDR1 is SGHRS and CDR2 is YFSETQ in the germline V gene. This CDR3 comprises 15 residues. V was pared by 1 base and J by 3 bases, with 6 bases of the junction left unmatched. Here the CDR3 DNA reads TGCGCCAGCAGCTTGCACGGACAGGGCCACTACGAGCAGTACTTC. Translated: CASSLHGQGHYEQYF.

The gene calls are TRBV10-3 and TRBJ1-2; no clear D. V shed 4 bases and J shed 5 bases, with 8 bases lying between them. The CDR3 sequence is 12 residues long. Looked up from germline, CDR1 is ENHRY and CDR2 is SYGVKD. This chain's CDR3 is CAISAEGYGYTF. The CDR3 DNA reads TGTGCCATCAGTGCGGAAGGTTATGGCTACACCTTC.

The chain employs TRBV18 and TRBJ2-7; no reliable D call. Trimming stripped 0 bases from V and 1 base from J, with 10 bases between. The CDR3 is made up of 15 amino acids. CDR1 and CDR2 (germline): KGHSH, LQKENI. Here the CDR3 reads CASSPPGRGSYEQYF. The CDR3 bases are TGTGCCAGCTCACCACCGGGCCGCGGTTCCTACGAGCAGTACTTC.

V gene TRBV11-1 combines with J gene TRBJ2-7; D is undetermined. Trimming left V 5 bases short and J 0 bases short, with 14 bases between. Germline V CDR1 and CDR2: SGHAT, FQDESV (reference sequence). This CDR3 comprises 15 residues. The CDR3 region is CASSTQDTLSYEQYF. Here the CDR3 DNA reads TGTGCCAGCAGCACGCAGGATACCCTCTCCTACGAGCAGTACTTC.

This clone was picked up one time. The V call is TRBV7-2, the J call TRBJ1-6, with a possible D match to TRBD1 (6 bases). Trimming shortened V by 4 bases and J by 8 bases, and 18 bases separated the two germline ends. CDR1 SGHTA and CDR2 FQGNSA come from the germline V gene. CDR3 size: 16 residues. The CDR3 DNA is TGTGCCAGCAGCTCATCCCTCCGTCGACAGGATTCACCCCTCCACTTT. This translates into CASSSSLRRQDSPLHF.

The V gene is TRBV9, the J gene TRBJ1-3; 8 nucleotides match TRBD1. The CDR3 sequence is 16 residues long. In germline, CDR1 is SGDLS, CDR2 YYNGEE. With V trimmed by 3 bases and J by 0 bases, 5 bases remained unmatched. The CDR3 reads CASSAMDRDSGNTIYF. The CDR3 DNA is TGTGCCAGCAGCGCCATGGACAGGGACTCTGGAAACACCATATATTTT.

The rearrangement links TRBV3-1 (or the pseudogene TRBV3-2) to TRBJ1-1; 8 nucleotides match TRBD1. The CDR3 has 14 amino acids. Germline CDR1 is LGHDT and CDR2 is YNNKEL (reference sequence). V trimming: 4 bases; J trimming: 7 bases; junction bases outside the gene matches: 8. CDR3: CASSRRTGTSEAFF. As DNA, the CDR3 is TGTGCCAGCAGCCGACGGACAGGGACTAGTGAAGCTTTCTTT.

The chain has TRBV7-9 and TRBJ1-1; 11 bases are a match to TRBD1. The ends lost 3 bases at V and 10 bases at J; junction bases unmatched: 13. Germline CDR1 reads SEHNR; CDR2 reads FQNEAQ (reference sequence). This CDR3 has 16 amino acids. The CDR3, as DNA: TGTGCCAGCAGCTTGGGACAGGGGGGGCCGTCTACTTCAGCTTTCTTT. As protein: CASSLGQGGPSTSAFF.

This clone was seen only a few times. The J gene is TRBJ1-6, the V gene TRBV19, with unresolved D. Trimming stripped 9 bases from V and 0 bases from J, with 12 bases between. Germline CDR1 is LNHDA and CDR2 is SQIVND (reference sequence). The CDR3 has 15 amino acids. The CDR3 region has the DNA TGTGCCAGCACCCTCGGAAGCTCCTATAATTCACCCCTCCACTTT. This translates into CASTLGSSYNSPLHF.

The chain employs TRBV11-3 and TRBJ2-7, with D tentatively TRBD1 (7 bases). This CDR3 contains 17 residues. The germline V gene has CDR1 SGHNT and CDR2 YENEEA. Trimming removed 5 bases from V and 3 bases from J, with 23 bases in between. In DNA, the CDR3 is TGTGCCAGCAGCAAAGTTGGGAGGACAGGCCCTTTCTACGAGCAGTACTTC. Translation gives CASSKVGRTGPFYEQYF.

This sequence joins TRBV2 and TRBJ2-3; the D gene is possibly TRBD2 (5 bases). CDR3 length: 15 amino acids. In germline, CDR1 is SNHLY, CDR2 FYNNEI. V dropped 6 bases and J dropped 2 bases, with 15 bases sitting between them. The CDR3 nucleotides are TGTGCCAGCAGGAATCGGGATGCCCCCACAGATACGCAGTATTTT. Its protein is CASRNRDAPTDTQYF.

The genes are TRBV7-3 and TRBJ2-7; no clear D gene. The length of the CDR3 is 13 residues. The V end lost 5 bases, the J end lost 6 bases, and 14 bases lay between the germline ends. Germline CDR1 is SGHTA and CDR2 is FQGTGA. The CDR3: CASSPRSESEQYF. For the CDR3, the DNA is TGTGCCAGCAGCCCACGCTCGGAGTCCGAGCAGTACTTC.

The rearrangement uses TRBV19 and TRBJ2-6, with 14 bases lining up with TRBD2. CDR1 and CDR2 (germline): LNHDA, SQIVND (reference sequence). J gave up 2 bases and V 2 bases, and 5 bases lay outside the gene matches. The CDR3 spans 19 residues. CDR3 DNA: TGTGCCAGTAGTATACCGGGACTAGCGGGAGCTGCTGGGGCCAACGTCCTGACTTTC. Its protein product is CASSIPGLAGAAGANVLTF. Together with reference TRBV19 and TRBJ2-6, the CDR3 gives the full variable domain: DGGITQSPKYLFRKEGQNVTLSCEQNLNHDAMYWYRQDPGQGLRLIYYSQIVNDFQKGDIAEGYSVSREKKESFPLTVTSAQKNPTAFYLCASSIPGLAGAAGANVLTFGAGSRLTVL.

The chain carries TRBV30 and TRBJ2-1; D is possibly TRBD1 (5 bases). The CDR3 extends over 13 amino acids. In germline, CDR1 is GTSNPN, CDR2 SVGIG (reference sequence). The V and J ends lost 2 bases and 5 bases respectively, with 10 bases between them. DNA for the CDR3: TGTGCCTGGAGTCAGGGCCCACACAATGAGCAGTTCTTC. This encodes CAWSQGPHNEQFF.

The rearrangement links TRBV5-5 to TRBJ2-2; no reliable D call. The CDR3 sequence is 16 residues long. Deletions cut 0 bases from V and 0 bases from J, with 9 bases between. Per the germline V gene, CDR1 is SGHKS and CDR2 is YYEKEE (reference sequence). The CDR3 reads CASSLDPNPNTGELFF. CDR3 DNA sequence: TGTGCCAGCAGCTTGGATCCAAACCCGAACACCGGGGAGCTGTTTTTT.

V gene TRBV5-1 combines with J gene TRBJ2-7; the match to TRBD2 covers 13 bases. The CDR3 extends over 15 amino acids. From germline, CDR1 is SGHRS and CDR2 YFSETQ. J lost 3 bases, V lost 4 bases, and 4 bases had no gene match. CDR3 DNA sequence: TGCGCCAGCAGCCTGGGACTAGCGGGGTACTACGAGCAGTACTTC. Amino acid sequence: CASSLGLAGYYEQYF. The full variable domain, its missing parts supplied by reference TRBV5-1 and TRBJ2-7, is KAGVTQTPRYLIKTRGQQVTLSCSPISGHRSVSWYQQTPGQGLQFLFEYFSETQRNKGNFPGRFSGRQFSNSRSEMNVSTLELGDSALYLCASSLGLAGYYEQYFGPGTRLTVT.